This T cell receptor (beta chain) was recorded in a study of cytomegalovirus exposure and HLA in healthy donors. Libraries were prepared by immunoSEQ multiplex PCR; TCRdb keeps only in-frame clonotypes and omits some of them. Of some 60,000 clones in the sample, roughly 96% were seen once. Points from the study as a whole: Most sequenced TCRs were rare (though some public TCRs occurred in many donors). The study recorded over 150 TCR beta chains that were cytomegalovirus-associated. Reportedly, cytomegalovirus status was diagnosed with high sensitivity and specificity.

Comments on this clone: Its antigen is still unknown.

The CDR3 is made up of 18 amino acids. V shed 5 bases and J 7 bases; nucleotides not matched to a gene: 15. Germline-derived CDR1 and CDR2 are LNHNV and YYDKDF (reference sequence). The chain is built from TRBV15 and TRBJ2-1, with TRBD2 matching 12 bases. This clonotype was obtained from a man aged 18 to 35 in good health and CMV-seronegative. The sequencing input was PBMCs. CDR3 sequence reads: CATSSRPPSGRAWNEQFF. The CDR3 DNA sequence: TGTGCCACCAGCTCACGCCCCCCTAGCGGGAGGGCCTGGAATGAGCAGTTCTTC.